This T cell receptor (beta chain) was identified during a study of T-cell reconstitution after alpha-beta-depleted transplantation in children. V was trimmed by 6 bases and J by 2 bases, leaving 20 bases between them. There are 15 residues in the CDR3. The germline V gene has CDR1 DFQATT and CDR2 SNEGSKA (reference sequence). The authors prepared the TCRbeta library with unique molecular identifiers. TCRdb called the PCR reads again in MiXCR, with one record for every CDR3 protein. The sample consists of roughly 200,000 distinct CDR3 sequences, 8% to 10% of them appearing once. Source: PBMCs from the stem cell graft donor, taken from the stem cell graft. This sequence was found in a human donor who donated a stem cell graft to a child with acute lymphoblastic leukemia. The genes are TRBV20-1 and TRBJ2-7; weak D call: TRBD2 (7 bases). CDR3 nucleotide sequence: TGCAGTGCCAAAAGAGGGGGGGTTTTTACCTACGAGCAGTACTTC. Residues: CSAKRGGVFTYEQYF.